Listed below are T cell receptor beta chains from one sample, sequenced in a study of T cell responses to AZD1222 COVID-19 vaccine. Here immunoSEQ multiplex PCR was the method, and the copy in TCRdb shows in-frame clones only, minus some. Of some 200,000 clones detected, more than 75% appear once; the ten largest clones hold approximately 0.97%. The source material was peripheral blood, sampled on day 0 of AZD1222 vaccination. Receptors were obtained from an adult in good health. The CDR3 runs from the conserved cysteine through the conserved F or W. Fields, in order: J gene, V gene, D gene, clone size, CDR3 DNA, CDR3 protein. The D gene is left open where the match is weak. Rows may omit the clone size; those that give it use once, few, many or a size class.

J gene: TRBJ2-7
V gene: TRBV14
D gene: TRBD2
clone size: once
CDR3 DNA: TGTGCCAGCAGCCAAGAGGGCGGGAGTTCCTCCTACGAGCAGTACTTC
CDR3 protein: CASSQEGGSSSYEQYF

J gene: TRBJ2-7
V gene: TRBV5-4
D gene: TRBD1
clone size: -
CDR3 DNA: TGTGCCAGCAGCTTTGTTGGACAGGCCACCTACGAGCAGTACTTC
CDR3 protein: CASSFVGQATYEQYF

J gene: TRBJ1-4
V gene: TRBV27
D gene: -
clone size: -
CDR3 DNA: TGTGCCAGCAGCCCAACCCAACACGGACAAGTTTTTAATGAAAAACTGTTTTTT
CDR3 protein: CASSPTQHGQVFNEKLFF

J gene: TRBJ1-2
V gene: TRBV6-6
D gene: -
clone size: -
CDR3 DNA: TGTGCCAGCAGGTCAGGGACTCATTATGGCTACACCTTC
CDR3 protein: CASRSGTHYGYTF

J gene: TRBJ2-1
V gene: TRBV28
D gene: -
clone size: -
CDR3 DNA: TGTGCCAGCAGGTTTGAGCGGTACTACAATGAGCAGTTCTTC
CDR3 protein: CASRFERYYNEQFF

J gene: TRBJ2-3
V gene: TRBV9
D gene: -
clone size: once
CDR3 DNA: TGTGCCAGCAGCGCAGACACAGGGAAGAGAACAGATACGCAGTATTTT
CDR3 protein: CASSADTGKRTDTQYF

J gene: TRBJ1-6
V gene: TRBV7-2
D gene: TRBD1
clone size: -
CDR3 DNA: TGTGCCAGCAGCTTTAGGACAGGGGGCTTCTCTAATTCTTCACCCCTCCACTTT
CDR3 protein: CASSFRTGGFSNSSPLHF

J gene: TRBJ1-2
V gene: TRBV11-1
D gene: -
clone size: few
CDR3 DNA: TGTGCCAGCAGCTTAGGACAAAACTATGGCTACACCTTC
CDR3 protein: CASSLGQNYGYTF

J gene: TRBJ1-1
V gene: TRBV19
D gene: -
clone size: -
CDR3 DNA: TGTGCCAGTAGTGTTGAAGCTTTCTTT
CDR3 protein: CASSVEAFF

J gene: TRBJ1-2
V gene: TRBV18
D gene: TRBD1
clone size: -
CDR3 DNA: TGTGCCAGCTCACCATACAGGGGGATGTCTGACTATGGCTACACCTTC
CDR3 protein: CASSPYRGMSDYGYTF

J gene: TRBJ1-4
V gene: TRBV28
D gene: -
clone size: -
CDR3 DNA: TGTGCCAGCAGTTTATGGTCCGGTGGGGATGAAAAACTGTTTTTT
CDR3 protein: CASSLWSGGDEKLFF

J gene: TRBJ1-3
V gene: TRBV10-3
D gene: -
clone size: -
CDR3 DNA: TGTGCCATCAGTCTCGCAGGGGATGGAAACACCATATATTTT
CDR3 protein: CAISLAGDGNTIYF

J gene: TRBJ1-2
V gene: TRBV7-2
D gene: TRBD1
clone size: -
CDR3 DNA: TGTGCCAGCAGCCAGCCGGGACAGGGGGACAGCTACACCTTC
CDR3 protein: CASSQPGQGDSYTF

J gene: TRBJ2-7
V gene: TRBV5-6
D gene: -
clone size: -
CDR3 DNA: TGTGCCAGCAGCACAGGACTCAGGGGGCAGTACTTC
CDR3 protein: CASSTGLRGQYF

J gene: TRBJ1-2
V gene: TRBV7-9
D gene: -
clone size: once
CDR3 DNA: TGTGCCAGCAGCTCGATAAGTCTGAACTATGGCTACACCTTC
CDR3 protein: CASSSISLNYGYTF

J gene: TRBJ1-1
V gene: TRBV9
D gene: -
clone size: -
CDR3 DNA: TGTGCCAGCAGCGTAAGACCTCAGAGTGGGGGTCTGAACACTGAAGCTTTCTTT
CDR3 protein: CASSVRPQSGGLNTEAFF

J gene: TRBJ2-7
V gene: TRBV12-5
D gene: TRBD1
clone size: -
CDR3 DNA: TGTGCTAGTGTTCCGGGACAGGGGGCCTACGAGCAGTACTTC
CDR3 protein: CASVPGQGAYEQYF

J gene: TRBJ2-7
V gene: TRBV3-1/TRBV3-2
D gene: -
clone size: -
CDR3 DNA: TGTGCCAGCAGCCAGAGTACACCGGGACGGGGACCCTTGGGGCAGTACTTC
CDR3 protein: CASSQSTPGRGPLGQYF

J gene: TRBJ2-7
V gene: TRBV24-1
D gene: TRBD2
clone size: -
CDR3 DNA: TGTGCCACCAGTGACACTAGCGGGAGGGCCCACGAGCAGTACTTC
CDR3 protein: CATSDTSGRAHEQYF

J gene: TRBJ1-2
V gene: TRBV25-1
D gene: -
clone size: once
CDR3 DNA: TGTGCCAGCAGTGAGGCGAATAACTATGGCTACACCTTC
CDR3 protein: CASSEANNYGYTF

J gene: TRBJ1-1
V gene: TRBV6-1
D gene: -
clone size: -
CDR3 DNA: TGTGCCAGCAGTGAGACAGAGTCTAACACTGAAGCTTTCTTT
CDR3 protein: CASSETESNTEAFF

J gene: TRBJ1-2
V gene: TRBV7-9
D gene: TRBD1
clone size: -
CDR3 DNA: TGTGCCAGCAGCTACGTTATGGACAGGGTTTATGGCTACACCTTC
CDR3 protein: CASSYVMDRVYGYTF

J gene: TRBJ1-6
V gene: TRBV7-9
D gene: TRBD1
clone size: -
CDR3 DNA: TGTGCCAGCAGCTCCCGGAGAGACAGGGAATCCTATAATTCACCCCTCCACTTT
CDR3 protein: CASSSRRDRESYNSPLHF

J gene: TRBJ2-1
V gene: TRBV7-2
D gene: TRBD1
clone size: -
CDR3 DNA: TGTGCCAGCAGCTCCCAAGGACAGGGGGAGCAGTTCTTC
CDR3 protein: CASSSQGQGEQFF

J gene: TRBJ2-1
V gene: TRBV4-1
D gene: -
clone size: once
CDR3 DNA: TGCGCCAGCAGCCAAGATGGTGCCCCAGCGGTTGGGTTAAAAGGGAATGAGCAGTTCTTC
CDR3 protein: CASSQDGAPAVGLKGNEQFF

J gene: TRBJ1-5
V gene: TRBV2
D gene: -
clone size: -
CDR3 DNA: TGTGCCAGCAGTTTTACAGCTGATAGCAATCAGCCCCAGCATTTT
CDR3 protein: CASSFTADSNQPQHF